This T cell receptor beta chain was obtained from a study of blood T cell repertoires in COVID-19 (dated by TCRdb to 2019 to 2021). With respect to the entire study: Samples from collaborators originated in the United States, Italy and Spain and spanned both the acute and convalescent phases of COVID-19. The prospective study material was composed of cDNA or gDNA derived from T cells, B-cell-depleted T cells, or PBMCs. The dataset comprised deeply sampled blood TCRbeta repertoires from subjects exposed to, actively infected with, or recovered from COVID-19. The repertoires were released in a freely available public database meant as a resource for research on the immune response to SARS-CoV-2. The samples were drawn from two sources: the first 160 participants of the ongoing ImmuneRACE study, and fewer than 1,500 subjects contributed by 6 global collaborators. Nearly every sample came with metadata listing a de-identified subject ID, COVID-19 status, age in years and sex. Where available, HLA class I and class II types were taken from metadata supplied by the sample provider and were not determined by assay-based typing.

Here is what the overall study found, with its caveats: How much clinical and demographic metadata was included differed by source and by participant, and the metadata was provided uncurated.

The immunoSEQ Assay, a bias-controlled multiplex PCR, was used to amplify TCRbeta CDR3 regions from genomic DNA. The published analysis was carried out like this. Within the assay, amplification of reference gene primers was used to estimate how many nucleated cells each sample contained. Sequence reads were collapsed and filtered to measure the absolute abundance of every unique TCRbeta CDR3 rearrangement. Productive Simpson clonality was computed per sample as the square root of Simpson's diversity index over productive rearrangements. Here the immuneACCESS table is served through TCRdb, limited to in-frame sequences with V and J called. Missing clones are a known gap in these copies; in checked studies unresolved V genes cover under half, and the rest lacks a known reason. D and trimming come from the DNA, and the V and J calls and clone size come from that table. The sample has about 210,000 clones on record, about 84% of them singletons. The ten largest clones represent around 13% of the sample.

To note about this clone: It has no known antigen specificity. Per-base qualities were not stored, and no clone one base away is much larger.

Whole blood was collected in K2EDTA tubes by collaborating institutions according to the institutions' own protocols. For TCRbeta analysis, collaborators shipped samples as frozen whole blood, isolated PBMCs, or DNA extracted from either of those sample types. V sheds 4 bases and J sheds 2 bases, leaving 15 bases between their ends. From the germline V gene, CDR1 is SNHLY and CDR2 is FYNNEI. Including cysteine and phenylalanine, the CDR3 has 15 amino acids. Of all the DNA, just the CDR3 is kept, 45 bases in frame from base 1. The receptor was derived from a human donor in a cohort sampled during active COVID-19. The V and J segments used are TRBV2 and TRBJ2-7; tentative D gene TRBD2, with 5 bases matching. The sample was peripheral blood. The sequenced DNA is TGTGCCAGCAGTGGGGTAGGCTACGGGACCTACGAGCAGTACTTC. Its coded protein is CASSGVGYGTYEQYF.